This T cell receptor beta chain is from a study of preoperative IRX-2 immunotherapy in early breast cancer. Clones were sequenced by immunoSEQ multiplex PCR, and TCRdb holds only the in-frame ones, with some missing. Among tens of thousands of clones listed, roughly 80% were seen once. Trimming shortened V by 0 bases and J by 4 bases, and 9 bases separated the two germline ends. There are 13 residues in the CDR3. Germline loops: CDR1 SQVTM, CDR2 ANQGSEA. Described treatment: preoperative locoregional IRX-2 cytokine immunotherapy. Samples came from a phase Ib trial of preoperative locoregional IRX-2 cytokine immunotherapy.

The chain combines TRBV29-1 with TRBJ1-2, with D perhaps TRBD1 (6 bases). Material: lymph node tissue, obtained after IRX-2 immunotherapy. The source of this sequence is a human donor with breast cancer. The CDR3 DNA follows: TGCAGCGTTGAAGACGGGGGCAGCTATGGCTACACCTTC. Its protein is CSVEDGGSYGYTF. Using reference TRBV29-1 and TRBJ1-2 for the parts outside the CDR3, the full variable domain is SAVISQKPSRDICQRGTSLTIQCQVDSQVTMMFWYRQQPGQSLTLIATANQGSEATYESGFVIDKFPISRPNLTFSTLTVSNMSPEDSSIYLCSVEDGGSYGYTFGSGTRLTVV.